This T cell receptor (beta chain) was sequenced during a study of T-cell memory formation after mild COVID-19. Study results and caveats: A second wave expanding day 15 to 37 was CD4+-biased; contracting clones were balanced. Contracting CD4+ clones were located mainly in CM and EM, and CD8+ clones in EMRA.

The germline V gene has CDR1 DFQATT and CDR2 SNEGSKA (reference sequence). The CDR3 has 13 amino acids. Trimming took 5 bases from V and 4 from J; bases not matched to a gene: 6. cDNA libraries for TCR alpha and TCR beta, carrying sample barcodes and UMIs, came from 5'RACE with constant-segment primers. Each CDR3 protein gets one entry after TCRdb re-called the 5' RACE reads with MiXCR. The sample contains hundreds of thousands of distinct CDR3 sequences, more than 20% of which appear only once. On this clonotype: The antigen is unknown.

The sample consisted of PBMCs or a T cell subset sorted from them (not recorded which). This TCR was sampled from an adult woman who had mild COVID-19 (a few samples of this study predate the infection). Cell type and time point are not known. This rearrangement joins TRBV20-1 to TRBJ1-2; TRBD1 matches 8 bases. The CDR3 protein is CSAAGQGGYGYTF. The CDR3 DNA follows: TGCAGTGCTGCTGGACAGGGAGGCTATGGCTACACCTTC.